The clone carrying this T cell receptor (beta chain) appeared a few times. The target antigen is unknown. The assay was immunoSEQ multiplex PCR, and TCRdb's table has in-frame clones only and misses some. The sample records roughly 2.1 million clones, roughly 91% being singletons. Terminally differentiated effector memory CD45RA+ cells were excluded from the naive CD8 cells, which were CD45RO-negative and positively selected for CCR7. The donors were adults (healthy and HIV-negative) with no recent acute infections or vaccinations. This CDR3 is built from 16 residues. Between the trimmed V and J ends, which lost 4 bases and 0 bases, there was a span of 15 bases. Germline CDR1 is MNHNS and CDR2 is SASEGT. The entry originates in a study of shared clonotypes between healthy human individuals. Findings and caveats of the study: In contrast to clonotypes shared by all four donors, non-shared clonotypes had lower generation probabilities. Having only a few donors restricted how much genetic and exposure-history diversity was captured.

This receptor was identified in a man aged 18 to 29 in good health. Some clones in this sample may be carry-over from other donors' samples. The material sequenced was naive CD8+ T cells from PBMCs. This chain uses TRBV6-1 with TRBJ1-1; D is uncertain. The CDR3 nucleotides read TGTGCCAGCAGTGCCGCCGGAGGTAGGGTGAACACTGAAGCTTTCTTT. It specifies CASSAAGGRVNTEAFF.